A single sample gave rise to the 21 T cell receptor beta chains below, sequenced in a study of cytomegalovirus exposure and HLA in healthy donors. Profiling relied on immunoSEQ multiplex PCR, and the TCRdb table lists in-frame clones only, not all of them. The sample consists of 140,000 or so clones, roughly 87% of them appearing once. Input material: PBMCs. These receptors were taken from a man between 18 and 35 years old in good health and CMV-seropositive.

The V call is TRBV13, the J call TRBJ1-4, with 8 bases that match TRBD1. The V and J ends lost 5 bases and 6 bases, in that order; junction bases with no gene match: 5. This CDR3 has 14 amino acids. CDR1 PRHDT and CDR2 FYEKMQ come from the germline V gene (reference sequence). In DNA form, the CDR3 reads TGTGCCAGCAGCATCAGGGGGCAGGATGAAAAACTGTTTTTT. Translation gives CASSIRGQDEKLFF.

The J gene is TRBJ2-3, the V gene TRBV18; TRBD2 matches 7 bases. The CDR3 sequence is 16 residues long. The V segment lost 3 bases and the J segment 1 base; nucleotides outside the gene matches: 7. Germline V gene sequence: CDR1 KGHSH, CDR2 LQKENI. The CDR3 DNA sequence: TGTGCCAGCTCACCGACTAAGAGCGGGGGCACAGATACGCAGTATTTT. It codes for CASSPTKSGGTDTQYF.

This chain links TRBV7-3 with TRBJ2-1; 7 bases map to TRBD1. Trimming cost V 4 bases and J 9 bases; bases outside gene matches: 9. Germline assignment: CDR1 SGHTA and CDR2 FQGTGA. This CDR3 is built from 14 residues. As DNA, the CDR3 is TGTGCCAGCAGCTACGACAGGGTAAGGAGTGAGCAGTTCTTC. It codes for CASSYDRVRSEQFF.

The J gene is TRBJ1-4, the V gene TRBV6-1; 10 bases map to TRBD1. CDR3 length: 17 amino acids. Germline V gene data show CDR1 as MNHNS and CDR2 as SASEGT. The ends lost 4 bases at V and 0 bases at J; junction bases unmatched: 5. The chain's CDR3 is CASSGRDRGATNEKLFF. In nucleotides, the CDR3 is TGTGCCAGCAGTGGCCGGGACAGGGGCGCAACTAATGAAAAACTGTTTTTT.

The chain couples TRBV28 to TRBJ2-7, with TRBD2 as a possible D gene (7 bases). The CDR3 covers 15 residues. Per the germline V gene, CDR1 is MDHEN and CDR2 is SYDVKM. V lost 9 bases, J lost 1 base, and 19 bases lay in between. The DNA of the CDR3 is TGTGCCAGTCTTGAGGGGGGACTAAATTCCTACGAGCAGTACTTC. Protein: CASLEGGLNSYEQYF.

Only one count was recorded for this clone. V usage is TRBV5-1 and J usage is TRBJ2-3; possibly TRBD2 for D (6 bases). The germline CDR1 and CDR2 sequences are SGHRS and YFSETQ. The CDR3 has 15 residues. V lost 3 bases to trimming and J lost 1 base, with 12 bases between them. CDR3 nucleotide sequence: TGCGCCAGCAGCTGGGACTTGGGAGGCACAGATACGCAGTATTTT. Protein: CASSWDLGGTDTQYF.

The chain uses TRBV27 and TRBJ2-7; unclear D gene. Trimming stripped 3 bases from V and 5 bases from J, with 17 bases between. The CDR3 is 15 residues long. The germline V gene has CDR1 MNHEY and CDR2 SMNVEV (reference sequence). The CDR3 loop reads CASSFSLNGFDEQYF. The CDR3 region has the DNA TGTGCCAGCAGTTTCTCCCTTAACGGGTTTGACGAGCAGTACTTC.

This clone has ten or more counts. Other nucleotide sequences from this sample produce the same CDR3. V usage is TRBV6-1 and J usage is TRBJ2-6; the D gene is possibly TRBD1 (6 bases). Trimming removed 2 bases at V and 4 bases at J, with 9 bases between. The germline V gene encodes CDR1 MNHNS and CDR2 SASEGT. The CDR3 loop spans 15 amino acids. The CDR3: CASSERGSGANVLTF. DNA for the CDR3: TGTGCCAGCAGTGAAAGGGGGAGCGGGGCCAACGTCCTGACTTTC.

The chain recombines TRBV7-9 with TRBJ1-5, with D possibly TRBD1 on 6 matching bases. The germline V gene has CDR1 SEHNR and CDR2 FQNEAQ (reference sequence). V lost 5 bases to trimming and J lost 4 bases, with 21 bases between them. The CDR3 totals 17 residues. CDR3 nucleotide sequence: TGTGCCAGCAGCCAAAAGGTCCCAGGGGACGGGAATCAGCCCCAGCATTTT. Translation gives CASSQKVPGDGNQPQHF.

This clone is a singleton in its sample. The rearrangement joins TRBV18 to TRBJ2-2; no reliable D call. The CDR3 runs 12 residues. Trimming removed 2 bases from V and 6 bases from J, with 4 bases in between. The germline V gene encodes CDR1 KGHSH and CDR2 LQKENI. The chain's CDR3 is CASSPTAGELFF. CDR3 sequence (DNA): TGTGCCAGCTCACCAACAGCCGGGGAGCTGTTTTTT.

V gene TRBV29-1 combines with J gene TRBJ2-1; TRBD2 matches at 11 bases. The V and J ends lost 8 bases and 5 bases, in that order; junction bases with no gene match: 8. Germline CDR1 is SQVTM and CDR2 is ANQGSEA. This CDR3 is built from 14 residues. For the CDR3, the DNA is TGCAGCATCGCGGAGGGACTAGCGGACAATGAGCAGTTCTTC. Translated: CSIAEGLADNEQFF.

A few counts support this clone. V is TRBV19 and J is TRBJ1-6; D is unclear. Germline CDR1 LNHDA, CDR2 SQIVND (reference sequence). The CDR3 is 14 amino acids. Trimming shortened V by 6 bases and J by 5 bases, and 11 bases separated the two germline ends. The CDR3, as DNA: TGTGCCAGTAGAGCGGAGACGAATAATTCACCCCTCCACTTT. This codes for CASRAETNNSPLHF.

The chain links TRBV7-7 to TRBJ2-1, with unresolved D. CDR3 size: 13 residues. The V end lost 3 bases, the J end lost 10 bases, and 13 bases lay between the germline ends. CDR1 and CDR2 from the germline V gene are SSHAT and FNYEAQ (reference sequence). The CDR3 DNA is TGTGCCAGCAGCTTTCTGGCTTCTGGCGAGCAGTTCTTC. Translated, it gives CASSFLASGEQFF.

The chain has TRBV19 and TRBJ1-1; weak D call: TRBD1 (6 bases). The V end lost 5 bases, the J end lost 1 base, and 8 bases lay between the germline ends. The CDR3 totals 13 residues. Per the germline V gene, CDR1 is LNHDA and CDR2 is SQIVND (reference sequence). The DNA for the CDR3 is TGTGCCAGTAGTGCGGACAGGAACACTGAAGCTTTCTTT. As protein: CASSADRNTEAFF.

This chain links TRBV7-2 with TRBJ2-1; D unclear. The CDR3 runs to 13 residues. The V end was cut by 1 base, the J end by 15 bases, with 16 bases between. CDR1 is SGHTA and CDR2 is FQGNSA in the germline V gene. The CDR3 loop is CASSLGLVGRSFF. CDR3 DNA: TGTGCCAGCAGCTTAGGGCTAGTGGGTCGGTCGTTCTTC.

The chain couples TRBV6-1 to TRBJ2-7, with TRBD1 as a possible D gene (6 bases). The CDR3 is 14 residues long. CDR1 is MNHNS and CDR2 is SASEGT in the germline V gene. V was clipped by 2 bases and J by 2 bases, with 10 bases between them. The CDR3 DNA sequence: TGTGCCAGCAGTGAACGCACAGGGACCTACGAGCAGTACTTC. Protein: CASSERTGTYEQYF.

The chain joins TRBV28 to TRBJ1-1, with 12 bases identical to TRBD1. Germline CDR1 MDHEN, CDR2 SYDVKM. The CDR3 runs to 15 residues. Losses at the gene ends were 5 bases for V and 7 bases for J; bases not matched to a gene: 8. CDR3 in DNA: TGTGCCAGCAGTCCACGGGGGACAGGGGGCCGTGAAGCTTTCTTT. Amino acid sequence: CASSPRGTGGREAFF.

V usage is TRBV11-3 and J usage is TRBJ2-3, with 11 bases lining up with TRBD2. This CDR3 has 15 amino acids. From germline, CDR1 is SGHNT and CDR2 YENEEA. J was trimmed by 5 bases and V by 9 bases; bases with no gene match: 10. This chain's CDR3 is CASSTSGAPVDTQYF. CDR3 bases: TGTGCCAGTTCGACTAGCGGGGCCCCGGTAGATACGCAGTATTTT. Supplemented by reference TRBV11-3 and TRBJ2-3, the full variable domain reads EAGVVQSPRYKIIEKKQPVAFWCNPISGHNTLYWYLQNLGQGPELLIRYENEEAVDDSQLPKDRFSAERLKGVDSTLKIQPAELGDSAVYLCASSTSGAPVDTQYFGPGTRLTVL.

The V and J genes are TRBV4-1 and TRBJ1-4; 7 bases line up with TRBD1. This CDR3 contains 16 residues. The V gene end was trimmed by 1 base and the J gene end by 2 bases; junction bases not matched to a gene: 4. The germline V gene encodes CDR1 MGHRA and CDR2 YSYEKL. The CDR3 DNA sequence: TGCGCCAGCAGCCAAGGAAGGGGACAGACTAATGAAAAACTGTTTTTT. Protein product: CASSQGRGQTNEKLFF.

This clone appeared a few times. This chain joins TRBV19 and TRBJ2-7; 13 bases map to TRBD2. Germline-derived CDR1 and CDR2 are LNHDA and SQIVND (reference sequence). There are 16 residues in the CDR3. V shed 5 bases, J shed 4 bases, and the junction held 8 bases outside the gene matches. CDR3 sequence reads: CASSSTSGRAVYEQYF. The DNA of the CDR3 is TGTGCCAGTAGTTCAACTAGCGGGAGGGCCGTATACGAGCAGTACTTC.

This clone has a single count. The chain carries TRBV6-5 and TRBJ2-2; the D is unclear. In germline, CDR1 is MNHEY, CDR2 SVGAGI. The CDR3 totals 16 residues. Trimming removed 2 bases from V and 2 bases from J, with 12 bases in between. The CDR3 sequence: CASSYTSPGNTGELFF. The CDR3 coding sequence is TGTGCCAGCAGTTACACCTCCCCGGGTAACACCGGGGAGCTGTTTTTT.